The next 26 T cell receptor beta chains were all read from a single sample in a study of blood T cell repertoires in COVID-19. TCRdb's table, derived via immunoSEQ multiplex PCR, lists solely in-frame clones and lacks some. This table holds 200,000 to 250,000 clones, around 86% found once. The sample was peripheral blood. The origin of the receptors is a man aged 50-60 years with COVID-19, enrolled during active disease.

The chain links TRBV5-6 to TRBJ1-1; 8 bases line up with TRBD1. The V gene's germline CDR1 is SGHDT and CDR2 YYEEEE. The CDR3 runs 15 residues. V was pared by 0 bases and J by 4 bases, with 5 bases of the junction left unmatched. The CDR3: CASSLVTGGITEAFF. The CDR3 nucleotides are TGTGCCAGCAGCTTGGTCACAGGGGGTATCACTGAAGCTTTCTTT. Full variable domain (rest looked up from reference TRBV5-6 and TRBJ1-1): DAGVTQSPTHLIKTRGQQVTLRCSPKSGHDTVSWYQQALGQGPQFIFQYYEEEERQRGNFPDRFSGHQFPNYSSELNVNALLLGDSALYLCASSLVTGGITEAFFGQGTRLTVV.

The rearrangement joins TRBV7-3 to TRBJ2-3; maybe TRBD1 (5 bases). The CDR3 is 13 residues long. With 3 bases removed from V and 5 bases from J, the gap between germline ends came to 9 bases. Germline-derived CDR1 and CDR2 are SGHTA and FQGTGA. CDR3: CASSLGPGDTQYF. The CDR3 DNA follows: TGTGCCAGCAGCTTGGGGCCGGGAGATACGCAGTATTTT.

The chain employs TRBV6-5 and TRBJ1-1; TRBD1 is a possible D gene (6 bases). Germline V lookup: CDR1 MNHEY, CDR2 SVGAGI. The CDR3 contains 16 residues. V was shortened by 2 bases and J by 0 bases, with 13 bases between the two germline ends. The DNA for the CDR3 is TGTGCCAGCAGTTACCAAAGGACAGCGATGAACACTGAAGCTTTCTTT. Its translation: CASSYQRTAMNTEAFF.

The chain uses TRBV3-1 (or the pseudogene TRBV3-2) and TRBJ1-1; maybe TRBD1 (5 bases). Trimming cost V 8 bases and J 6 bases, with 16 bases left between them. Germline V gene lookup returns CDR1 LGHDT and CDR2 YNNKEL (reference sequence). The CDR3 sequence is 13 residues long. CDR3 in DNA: TGTGCCAGCGCTCAGGAGGGGCTGGCTGAAGCTTTCTTT. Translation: CASAQEGLAEAFF.

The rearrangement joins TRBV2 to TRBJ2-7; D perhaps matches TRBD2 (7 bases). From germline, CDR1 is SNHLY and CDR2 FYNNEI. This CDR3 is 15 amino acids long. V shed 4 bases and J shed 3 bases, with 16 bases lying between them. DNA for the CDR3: TGTGCCAGCAGTGGGAGGGGGGGCAACCACTACGAGCAGTACTTC. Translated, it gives CASSGRGGNHYEQYF.

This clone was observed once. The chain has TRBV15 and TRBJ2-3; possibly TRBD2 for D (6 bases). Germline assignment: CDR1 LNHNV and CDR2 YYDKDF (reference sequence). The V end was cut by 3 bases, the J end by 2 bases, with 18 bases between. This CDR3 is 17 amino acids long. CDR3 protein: CATSRGLLALNTDTQYF. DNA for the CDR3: TGTGCCACCAGCAGGGGACTGCTAGCGCTTAACACAGATACGCAGTATTTT.

DNA for the CDR3: TGTGCCAGCAGCTCACAGGGCTATGAGCAGTTCTTC. Amino acids: CASSSQGYEQFF. The chain carries TRBV7-9 and TRBJ2-1; possibly TRBD1 for D (6 bases). The CDR3 loop spans 12 amino acids. Between the trimmed V and J ends, which lost 4 bases and 8 bases, there was a span of 9 bases. The V gene's germline CDR1 is SEHNR and CDR2 FQNEAQ (reference sequence).

CDR3 region: CASSETGQPISGNTIYF. DNA of the CDR3: TGTGCCAGCAGTGAAACGGGACAGCCCATCTCTGGAAACACCATATATTTT. The chain links TRBV2 to TRBJ1-3; 7 bases match TRBD1. V was pared by 2 bases and J by 0 bases, with 7 bases of the junction left unmatched. Germline V gives CDR1 SNHLY, CDR2 FYNNEI. This CDR3 has 17 amino acids.

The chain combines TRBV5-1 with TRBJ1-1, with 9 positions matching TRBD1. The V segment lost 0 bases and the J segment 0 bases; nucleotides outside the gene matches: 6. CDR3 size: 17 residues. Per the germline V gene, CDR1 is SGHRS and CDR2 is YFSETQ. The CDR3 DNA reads TGCGCCAGCAGCTTGGGGGGACAGGGAAGGGTGAACACTGAAGCTTTCTTT. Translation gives CASSLGGQGRVNTEAFF. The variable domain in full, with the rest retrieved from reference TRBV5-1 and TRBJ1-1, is KAGVTQTPRYLIKTRGQQVTLSCSPISGHRSVSWYQQTPGQGLQFLFEYFSETQRNKGNFPGRFSGRQFSNSRSEMNVSTLELGDSALYLCASSLGGQGRVNTEAFFGQGTRLTVV.

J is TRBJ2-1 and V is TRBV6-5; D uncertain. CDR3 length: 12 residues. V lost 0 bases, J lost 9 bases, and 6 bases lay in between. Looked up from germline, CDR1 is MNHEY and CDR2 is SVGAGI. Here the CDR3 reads CASSYSIVEQFF. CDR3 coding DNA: TGTGCCAGCAGTTACTCGATAGTTGAGCAGTTCTTC.

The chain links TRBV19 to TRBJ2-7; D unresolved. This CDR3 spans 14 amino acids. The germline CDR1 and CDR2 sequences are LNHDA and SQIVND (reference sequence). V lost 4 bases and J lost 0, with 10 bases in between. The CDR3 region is CASSKRARSYEQYF. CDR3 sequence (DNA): TGTGCCAGTAGTAAGAGAGCCCGCTCCTACGAGCAGTACTTC.

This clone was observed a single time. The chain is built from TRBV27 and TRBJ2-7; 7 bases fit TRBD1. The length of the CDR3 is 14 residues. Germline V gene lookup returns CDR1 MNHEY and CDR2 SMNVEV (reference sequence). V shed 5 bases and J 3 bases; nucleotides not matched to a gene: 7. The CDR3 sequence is CASSLTGVVYEQYF. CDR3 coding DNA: TGTGCCAGCAGTCTCACAGGGGTTGTCTACGAGCAGTACTTC.

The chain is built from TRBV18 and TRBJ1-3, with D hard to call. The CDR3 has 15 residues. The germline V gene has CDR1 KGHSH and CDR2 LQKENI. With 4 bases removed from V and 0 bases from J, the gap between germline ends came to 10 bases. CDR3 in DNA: TGTGCCAGCTCACAGAGCGCTATCTCTGGAAACACCATATATTTT. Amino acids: CASSQSAISGNTIYF. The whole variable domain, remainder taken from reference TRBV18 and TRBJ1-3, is NAGVMQNPRHLVRRRGQEARLRCSPMKGHSHVYWYRQLPEEGLKFMVYLQKENIIDESGMPKERFSAEFPKEGPSILRIQQVVRGDSAAYFCASSQSAISGNTIYFGEGSWLTVV.

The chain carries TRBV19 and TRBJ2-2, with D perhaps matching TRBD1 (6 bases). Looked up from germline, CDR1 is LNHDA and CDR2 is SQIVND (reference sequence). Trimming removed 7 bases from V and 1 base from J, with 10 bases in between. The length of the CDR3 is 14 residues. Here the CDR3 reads CASMVDRNTGELFF. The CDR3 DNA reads TGTGCCAGTATGGTGGACAGGAACACCGGGGAGCTGTTTTTT.

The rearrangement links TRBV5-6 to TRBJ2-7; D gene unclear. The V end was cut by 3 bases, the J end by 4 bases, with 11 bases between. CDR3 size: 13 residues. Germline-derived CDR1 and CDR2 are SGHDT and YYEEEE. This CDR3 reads CASSSNLGYEQYF. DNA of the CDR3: TGTGCCAGCAGCTCAAATCTCGGTTACGAGCAGTACTTC.

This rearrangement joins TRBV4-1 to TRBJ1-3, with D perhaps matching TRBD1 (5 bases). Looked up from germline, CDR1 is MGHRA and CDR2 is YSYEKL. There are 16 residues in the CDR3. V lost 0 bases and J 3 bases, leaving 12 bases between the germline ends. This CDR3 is CASSQEGTRGGNTIYF. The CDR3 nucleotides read TGCGCCAGCAGCCAAGAAGGGACTAGGGGTGGAAACACCATATATTTT.

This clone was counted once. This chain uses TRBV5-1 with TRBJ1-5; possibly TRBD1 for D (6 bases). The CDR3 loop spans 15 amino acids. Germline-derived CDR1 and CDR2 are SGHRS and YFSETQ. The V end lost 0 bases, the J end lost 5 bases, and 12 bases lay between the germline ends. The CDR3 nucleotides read TGCGCCAGCAGCTTGGGTACAGGGAGCCATCAGCCCCAGCATTTT. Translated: CASSLGTGSHQPQHF.

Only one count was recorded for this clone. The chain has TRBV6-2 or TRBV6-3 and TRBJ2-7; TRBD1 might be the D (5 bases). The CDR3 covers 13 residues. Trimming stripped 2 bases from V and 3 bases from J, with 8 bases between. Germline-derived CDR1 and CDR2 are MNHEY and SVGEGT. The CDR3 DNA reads TGTGCCAGCAGTTACCGCGACAGCTACGAGCAGTACTTC. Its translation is CASSYRDSYEQYF.

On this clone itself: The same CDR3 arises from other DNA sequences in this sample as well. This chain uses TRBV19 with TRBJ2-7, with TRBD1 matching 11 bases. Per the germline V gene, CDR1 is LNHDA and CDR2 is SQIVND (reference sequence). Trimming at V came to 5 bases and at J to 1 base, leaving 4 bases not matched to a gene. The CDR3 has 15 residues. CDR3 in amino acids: CASSDRDRGSYEQYF. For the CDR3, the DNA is TGTGCCAGTAGTGACCGGGACAGGGGGTCCTACGAGCAGTACTTC.

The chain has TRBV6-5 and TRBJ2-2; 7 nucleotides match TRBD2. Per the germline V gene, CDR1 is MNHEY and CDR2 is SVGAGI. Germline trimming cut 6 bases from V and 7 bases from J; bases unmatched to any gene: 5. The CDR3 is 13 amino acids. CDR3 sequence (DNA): TGTGCCAGCAGACCCGGGAGGTTCGGGGAGCTGTTTTTT. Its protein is CASRPGRFGELFF.

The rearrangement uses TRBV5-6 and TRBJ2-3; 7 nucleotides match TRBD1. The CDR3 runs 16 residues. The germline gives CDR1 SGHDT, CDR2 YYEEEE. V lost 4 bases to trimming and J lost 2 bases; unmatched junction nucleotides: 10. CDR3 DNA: TGTGCCAGCAGCGCCTCGACAGGGCCTGTCACAGATACGCAGTATTTT. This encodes CASSASTGPVTDTQYF.

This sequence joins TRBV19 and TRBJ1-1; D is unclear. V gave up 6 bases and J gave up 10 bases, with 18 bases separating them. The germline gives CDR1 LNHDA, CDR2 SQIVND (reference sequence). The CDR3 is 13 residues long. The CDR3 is CASRNERVGGAFF. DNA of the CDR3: TGTGCCAGTAGGAACGAAAGGGTAGGAGGAGCTTTCTTT. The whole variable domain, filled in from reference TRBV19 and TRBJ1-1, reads DGGITQSPKYLFRKEGQNVTLSCEQNLNHDAMYWYRQDPGQGLRLIYYSQIVNDFQKGDIAEGYSVSREKKESFPLTVTSAQKNPTAFYLCASRNERVGGAFFGQGTRLTVV.

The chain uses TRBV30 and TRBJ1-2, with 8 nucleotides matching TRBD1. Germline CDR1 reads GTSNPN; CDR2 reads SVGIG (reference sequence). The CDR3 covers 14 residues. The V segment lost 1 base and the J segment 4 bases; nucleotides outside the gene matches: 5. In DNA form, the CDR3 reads TGTGCCTGGAGTGCCAGGGGGCGAGGCTATGGCTACACCTTC. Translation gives CAWSARGRGYGYTF.

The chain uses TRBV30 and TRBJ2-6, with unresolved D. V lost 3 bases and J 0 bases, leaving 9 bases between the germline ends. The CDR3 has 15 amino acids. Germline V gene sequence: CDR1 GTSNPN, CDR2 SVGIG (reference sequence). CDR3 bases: TGTGCCTGGAGAGGCGGAAGCTCTGGGGCCAACGTCCTGACTTTC. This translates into CAWRGGSSGANVLTF.

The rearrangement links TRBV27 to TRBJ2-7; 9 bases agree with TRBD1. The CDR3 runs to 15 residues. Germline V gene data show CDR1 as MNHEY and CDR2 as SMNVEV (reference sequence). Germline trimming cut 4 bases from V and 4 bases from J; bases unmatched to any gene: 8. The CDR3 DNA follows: TGTGCCAGCAGTTCAACCGGGACAGGGTCTTACGAGCAGTACTTC. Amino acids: CASSSTGTGSYEQYF.

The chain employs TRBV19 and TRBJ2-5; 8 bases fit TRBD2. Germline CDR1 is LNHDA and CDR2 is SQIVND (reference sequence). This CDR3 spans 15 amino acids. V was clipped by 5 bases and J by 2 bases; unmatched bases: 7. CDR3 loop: CASSWSGGLQETQYF. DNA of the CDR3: TGTGCCAGTAGTTGGAGCGGGGGACTGCAAGAGACCCAGTACTTC.